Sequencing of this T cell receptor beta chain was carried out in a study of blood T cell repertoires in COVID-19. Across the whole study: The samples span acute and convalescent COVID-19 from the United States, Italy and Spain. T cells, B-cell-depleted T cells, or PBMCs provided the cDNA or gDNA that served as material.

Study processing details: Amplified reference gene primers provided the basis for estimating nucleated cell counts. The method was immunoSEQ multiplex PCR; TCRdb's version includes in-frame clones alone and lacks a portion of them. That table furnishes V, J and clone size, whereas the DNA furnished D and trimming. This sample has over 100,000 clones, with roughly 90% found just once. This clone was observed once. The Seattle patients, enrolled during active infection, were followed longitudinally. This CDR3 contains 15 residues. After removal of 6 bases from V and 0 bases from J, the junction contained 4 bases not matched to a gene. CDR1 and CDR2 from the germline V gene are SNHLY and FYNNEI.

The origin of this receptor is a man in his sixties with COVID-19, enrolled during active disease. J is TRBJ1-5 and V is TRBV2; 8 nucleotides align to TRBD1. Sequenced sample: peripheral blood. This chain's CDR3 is CASSQQGVSNQPQHF. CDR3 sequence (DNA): TGTGCCAGCAGCCAACAGGGGGTTAGCAATCAGCCCCAGCATTTT.